The TCR beta chain described here comes from a study of response to subunit inactivated influenza vaccine. Study results and caveats: The authors suggested that every seasonal influenza vaccination recruits few new T cells.

The CDR3 covers 15 residues. Per the germline V gene, CDR1 is ENHRY and CDR2 is SYGVKD. Between the trimmed V and J ends, which lost 5 bases and 0 bases, there was a span of 11 bases. TCRdb redid the calling of the RT-PCR reads with MiXCR, one entry per CDR3 protein. The repertoire has about 780,000 distinct CDR3 sequences, 18% of them found once; the top ten carry roughly 10%. Worth noting for this clonotype: Its antigen is still unknown.

The chain employs TRBV10-3 and TRBJ1-3; D possibly corresponds to TRBD1 (6 bases). The source is a man aged 50 or older who received an inactivated influenza vaccine. The sample in question was PBMCs from blood, obtained 5 days after vaccination. Here the CDR3 reads CAISSTDSSGNTIYF. The DNA for the CDR3 is TGTGCCATCAGTTCAACGGACAGCTCTGGAAACACCATATATTTT.